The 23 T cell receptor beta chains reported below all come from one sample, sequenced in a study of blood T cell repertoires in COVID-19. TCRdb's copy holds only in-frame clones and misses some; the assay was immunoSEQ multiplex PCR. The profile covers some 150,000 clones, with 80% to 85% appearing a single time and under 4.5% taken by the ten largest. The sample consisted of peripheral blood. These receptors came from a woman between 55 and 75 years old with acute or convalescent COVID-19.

Here the CDR3 DNA reads TGTGCCAGCAGCCCCACAGGGGACACCGGGGAGAACACTGAAGCTTTCTTT. Encoded protein: CASSPTGDTGENTEAFF. J is TRBJ1-1 and V is TRBV7-2; TRBD1 aligns across 7 bases. CDR3 size: 17 residues. With 5 bases clipped from V and 1 base from J, the junction kept 13 bases outside the gene matches. Germline V gives CDR1 SGHTA, CDR2 FQGNSA.

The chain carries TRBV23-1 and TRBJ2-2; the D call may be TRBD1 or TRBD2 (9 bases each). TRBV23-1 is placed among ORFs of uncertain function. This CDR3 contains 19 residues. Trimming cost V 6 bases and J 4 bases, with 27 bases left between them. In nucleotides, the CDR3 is TGCGCCAGCAGCCGGGCCTCGACAGGGGGTAGCGGGGGCACCGGGGAGCTGTTTTTT. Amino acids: CASSRASTGGSGGTGELFF.

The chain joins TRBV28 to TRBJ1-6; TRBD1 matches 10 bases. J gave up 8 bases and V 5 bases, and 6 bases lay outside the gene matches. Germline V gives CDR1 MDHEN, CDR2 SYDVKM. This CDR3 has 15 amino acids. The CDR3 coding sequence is TGTGCCAGCAGTACCGCCGGGACAGGGGATTCACCCCTCCACTTT. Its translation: CASSTAGTGDSPLHF. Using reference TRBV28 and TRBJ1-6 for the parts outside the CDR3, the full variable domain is DVKVTQSSRYLVKRTGEKVFLECVQDMDHENMFWYRQDPGLGLRLIYFSYDVKMKEKGDIPEGYSVSREKKERFSLILESASTNQTSMYLCASSTAGTGDSPLHFGNGTRLTVT.

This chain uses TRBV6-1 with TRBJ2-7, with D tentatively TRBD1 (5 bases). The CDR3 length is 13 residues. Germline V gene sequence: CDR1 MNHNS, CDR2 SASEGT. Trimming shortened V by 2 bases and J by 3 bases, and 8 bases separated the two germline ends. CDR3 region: CASSEKDSYEQYF. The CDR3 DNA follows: TGTGCCAGCAGTGAAAAAGACAGCTACGAGCAGTACTTC.

The CDR3 DNA is TGCGCCAGCAGCCCGGATGCGACAGGTATTCGATCGGAGCAGTACTTC. Translation gives CASSPDATGIRSEQYF. The rearrangement joins TRBV5-1 to TRBJ2-7; D possibly corresponds to TRBD1 (6 bases). The CDR3 is made up of 16 amino acids. With 4 bases removed from V and 7 bases from J, the gap between germline ends came to 24 bases. Per germline, CDR1 SGHRS and CDR2 YFSETQ.

The CDR3 region has the DNA TGTGCCAGTAGTATCGGACAGGGTGGCGAAAAACTGTTTTTT. It codes for CASSIGQGGEKLFF. The chain links TRBV19 to TRBJ1-4, with 8 bases that match TRBD1. Germline CDR1 is LNHDA and CDR2 is SQIVND (reference sequence). Losses at the gene ends were 3 bases for V and 8 bases for J; bases not matched to a gene: 5. The CDR3 loop spans 14 amino acids.

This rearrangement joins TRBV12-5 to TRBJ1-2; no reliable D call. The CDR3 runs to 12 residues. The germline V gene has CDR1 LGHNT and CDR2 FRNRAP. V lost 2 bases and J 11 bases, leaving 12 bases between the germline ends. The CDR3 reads CASGLSKELYTF. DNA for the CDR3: TGTGCTAGTGGTTTGAGTAAGGAGTTGTACACCTTC.

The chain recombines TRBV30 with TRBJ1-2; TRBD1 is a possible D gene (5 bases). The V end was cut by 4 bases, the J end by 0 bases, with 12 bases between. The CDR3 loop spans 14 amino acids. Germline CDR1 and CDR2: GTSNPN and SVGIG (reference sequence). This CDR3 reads CAWKEETANYGYTF. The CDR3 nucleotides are TGTGCCTGGAAGGAAGAGACAGCTAACTATGGCTACACCTTC. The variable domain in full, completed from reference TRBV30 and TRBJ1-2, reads SQTIHQWPATLVQPVGSPLSLECTVEGTSNPNLYWYRQAAGRGLQLLFYSVGIGQISSEVPQNLSASRPQDRQFILSSKKLLLSDSGFYLCAWKEETANYGYTFGSGTRLTVV.

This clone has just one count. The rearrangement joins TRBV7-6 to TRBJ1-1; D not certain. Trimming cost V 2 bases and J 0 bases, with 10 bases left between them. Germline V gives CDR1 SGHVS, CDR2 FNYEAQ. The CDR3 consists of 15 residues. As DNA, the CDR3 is TGTGCCAGCAGCTTAAGTACAGCTATGAACACTGAAGCTTTCTTT. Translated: CASSLSTAMNTEAFF.

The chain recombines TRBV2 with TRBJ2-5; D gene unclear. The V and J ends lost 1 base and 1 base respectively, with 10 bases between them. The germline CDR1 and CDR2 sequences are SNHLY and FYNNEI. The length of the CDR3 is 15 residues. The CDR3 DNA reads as TGTGCCAGCAGTGAAGGAGTGGTCCGCCAAGAGACCCAGTACTTC. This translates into CASSEGVVRQETQYF.

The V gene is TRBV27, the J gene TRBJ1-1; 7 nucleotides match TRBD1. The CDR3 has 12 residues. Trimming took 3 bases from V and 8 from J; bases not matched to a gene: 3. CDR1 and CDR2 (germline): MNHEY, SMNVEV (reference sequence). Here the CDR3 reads CASSFTGAEAFF. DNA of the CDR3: TGTGCCAGCAGTTTTACAGGGGCCGAAGCTTTCTTT.

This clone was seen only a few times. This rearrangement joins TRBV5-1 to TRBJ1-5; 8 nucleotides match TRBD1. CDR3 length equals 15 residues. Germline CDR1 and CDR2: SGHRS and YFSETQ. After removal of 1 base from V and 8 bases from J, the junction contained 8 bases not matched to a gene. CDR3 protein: CASSLSDRAVEPQHF. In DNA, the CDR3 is TGCGCCAGCAGCTTGTCGGACAGGGCCGTGGAGCCCCAGCATTTT.

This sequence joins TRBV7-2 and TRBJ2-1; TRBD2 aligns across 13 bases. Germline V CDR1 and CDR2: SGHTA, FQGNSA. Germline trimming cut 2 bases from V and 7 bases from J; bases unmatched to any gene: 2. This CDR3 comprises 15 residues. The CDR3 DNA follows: TGTGCCAGCAGCTTAATGGGACTAGCGGGAAATGAGCAGTTCTTC. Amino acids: CASSLMGLAGNEQFF.

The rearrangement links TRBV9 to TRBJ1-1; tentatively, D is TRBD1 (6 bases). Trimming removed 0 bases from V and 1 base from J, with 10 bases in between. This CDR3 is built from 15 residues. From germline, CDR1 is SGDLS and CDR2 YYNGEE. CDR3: CASSVGGLGNTEAFF. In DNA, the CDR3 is TGTGCCAGCAGCGTAGGGGGGCTCGGGAACACTGAAGCTTTCTTT.

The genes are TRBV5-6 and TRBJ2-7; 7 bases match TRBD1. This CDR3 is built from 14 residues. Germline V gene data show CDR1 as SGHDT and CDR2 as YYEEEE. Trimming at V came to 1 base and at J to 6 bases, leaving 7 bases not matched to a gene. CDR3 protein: CASSLLGQAGEQYF. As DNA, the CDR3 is TGTGCCAGCAGCTTGTTAGGACAGGCGGGCGAGCAGTACTTC.

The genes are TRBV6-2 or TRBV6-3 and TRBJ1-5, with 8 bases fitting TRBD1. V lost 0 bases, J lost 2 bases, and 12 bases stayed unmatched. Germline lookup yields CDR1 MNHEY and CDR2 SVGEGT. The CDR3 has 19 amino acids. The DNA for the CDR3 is TGTGCCAGCAGTTACTCGGGACAGGAGATTTTTAGGGGCAATCAGCCCCAGCATTTT. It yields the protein CASSYSGQEIFRGNQPQHF.

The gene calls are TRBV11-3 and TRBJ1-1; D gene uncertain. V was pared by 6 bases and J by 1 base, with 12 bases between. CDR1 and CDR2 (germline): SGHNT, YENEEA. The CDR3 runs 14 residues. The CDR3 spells CASRYEATNTEAFF. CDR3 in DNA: TGTGCCAGCAGGTACGAAGCTACGAACACTGAAGCTTTCTTT. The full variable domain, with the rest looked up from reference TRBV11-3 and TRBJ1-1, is EAGVVQSPRYKIIEKKQPVAFWCNPISGHNTLYWYLQNLGQGPELLIRYENEEAVDDSQLPKDRFSAERLKGVDSTLKIQPAELGDSAVYLCASRYEATNTEAFFGQGTRLTVV.

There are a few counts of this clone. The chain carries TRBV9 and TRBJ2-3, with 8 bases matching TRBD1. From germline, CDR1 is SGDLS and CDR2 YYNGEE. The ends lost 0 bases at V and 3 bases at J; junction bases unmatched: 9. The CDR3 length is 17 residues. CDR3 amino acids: CASSVALGDRSTDTQYF. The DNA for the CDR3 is TGTGCCAGCAGCGTAGCCCTGGGGGACAGGAGTACAGATACGCAGTATTTT.

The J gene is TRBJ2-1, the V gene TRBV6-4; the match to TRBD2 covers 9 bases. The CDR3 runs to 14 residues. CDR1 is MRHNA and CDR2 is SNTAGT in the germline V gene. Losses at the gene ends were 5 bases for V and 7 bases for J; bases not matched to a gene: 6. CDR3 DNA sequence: TGTGCCAGCAGTAGGCGGGAGGGCCCAAATGAGCAGTTCTTC. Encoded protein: CASSRREGPNEQFF.

CDR3 nucleotides: TGTGCCAGCATAGGGCCCCTAGCCAATTCACCCCTCCACTTT. Protein sequence: CASIGPLANSPLHF. The gene calls are TRBV6-5 and TRBJ1-6, with D unresolved. Germline loops: CDR1 MNHEY, CDR2 SVGAGI. The CDR3 length is 14 residues. The V gene lost 7 bases and the J gene lost 7 bases, with 14 bases spanning the gap.

This chain's CDR3 is CASSHRDSSYNEQFF. The DNA of the CDR3 is TGCGCCAGCAGTCACAGGGACAGCTCCTACAATGAGCAGTTCTTC. The chain combines TRBV4-3 with TRBJ2-1, with 7 bases aligning to TRBD1. From germline, CDR1 is LGHNA and CDR2 YSLEER. This CDR3 has 15 residues. V was clipped by 6 bases and J by 0 bases; unmatched bases: 5.

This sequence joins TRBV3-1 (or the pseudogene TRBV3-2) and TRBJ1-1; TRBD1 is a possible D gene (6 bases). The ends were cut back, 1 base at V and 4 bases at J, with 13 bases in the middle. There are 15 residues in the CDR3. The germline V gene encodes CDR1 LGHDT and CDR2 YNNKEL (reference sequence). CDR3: CASSQVKGRGTEAFF. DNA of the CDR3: TGTGCCAGCAGCCAAGTCAAGGGCAGGGGCACTGAAGCTTTCTTT.

The CDR3 spells CASSAGFWEPQHF. The DNA of the CDR3 is TGTGCCAGCAGTGCAGGGTTTTGGGAGCCCCAGCATTTT. The chain joins TRBV2 to TRBJ1-5; the D gene is possibly TRBD1 (5 bases). The CDR3 is 13 amino acids. CDR1 SNHLY and CDR2 FYNNEI come from the germline V gene. V was pared by 4 bases and J by 8 bases, with 12 bases between.